This T cell receptor beta chain was found in a study of OX40 agonist ivuxolimab in advanced cancers. Background on the study: In this cohort, patients received ivuxolimab, an agonistic anti-OX40 (CD134) antibody. Antecedent anti-PD-1, anti-PD-L1 or anti-CTLA-4 therapy was permissible, with 40% having received some. A mean age of roughly 66 years, range roughly 20 to 80, was recorded, and roughly 80% were male.

Notes on the study in general: The study found that CD8+ T cells averaged more expanded clones than CD4+.

CDR3 length: 13 residues. Germline assignment: CDR1 SNHLY and CDR2 FYNNEI. V was shortened by 8 bases and J by 6 bases, with 14 bases between the two germline ends. Clones were read by immunoSEQ multiplex PCR, and TCRdb kept only the in-frame ones, dropping some. The repertoire holds roughly 86,000 clones, with more than 85% as singletons. Points on this clone: No antigen is known for it.

This receptor was taken from an adult with an advanced solid tumor such as melanoma, head and neck, liver or kidney cancer. The sequencing here drew on CD4+ or CD8+ T cells sorted from blood, taken in a trial of the OX40 agonist ivuxolimab. The V call is TRBV2, the J call TRBJ2-1; D remains ambiguous. The CDR3 bases are TGTGCCAGCGTGGAACAAGGGCTCAATGAGCAGTTCTTC. Residues: CASVEQGLNEQFF.